These 20 T cell receptor beta chains originate from one sample sequenced in a study of T cells in women clearing cervical HPV infection. Assay used: immunoSEQ multiplex PCR; TCRdb lists only in-frame clones, some missing. Here the sample table reports about 40,000 clones. The source material was blood buffy coat. Every receptor here comes from a woman between 18 and 70 years old with a cervical HPV16 infection that either progressed to CIN3+ or cleared (not recorded which).

For this clone: The read ends 3 residues early relative to the CDR3; the germline J gene fills the gap. This rearrangement joins TRBV18 to TRBJ1-3, with D perhaps matching TRBD1 (5 bases). V lost 2 bases and J lost 1, with 12 bases in between. The CDR3 extends over 16 amino acids. Germline CDR1 and CDR2: KGHSH and LQKENI. CDR3 protein: CASSPEARASGNTIYF. The CDR3 bases that were read are TGTGCCAGCTCACCAGAAGCCAGGGCATCTGGAAACACC.

A note on this clone: The CDR3 end lies 3 residues beyond the end of the read and is filled in from the germline J gene. V usage is TRBV29-1 and J usage is TRBJ2-1; maybe TRBD1 (6 bases). V dropped 3 bases and J dropped 0 bases, with 15 bases sitting between them. The CDR3 sequence is 16 residues long. Per germline, CDR1 SQVTM and CDR2 ANQGSEA. CDR3 bases read: TGCAGCGTTGATTTCCCGACAGGACCCTCCTACAATGAG. It encodes CSVDFPTGPSYNE. The complete CDR3 reads CSVDFPTGPSYNEQFF.

To note about this clone: The CDR3 goes on 3 residues after the read ends, and that part is filled in from the germline J gene. The chain uses TRBV28 and TRBJ1-6, with D perhaps TRBD1 (6 bases). V lost 5 bases and J 7 bases, leaving 12 bases between the germline ends. The CDR3 contains 14 residues. Looked up from germline, CDR1 is MDHEN and CDR2 is SYDVKM. The DNA read from the CDR3 is TGTGCCAGCAGTCCACAGGGTTGGAATTCACCC. Amino acid sequence: CASSPQGWNSP. The full CDR3 protein is CASSPQGWNSPLHF.

Details on this clone: The CDR3 goes on 3 residues after the read ends, and that part is filled in from the germline J gene. The V gene is TRBV7-9, the J gene TRBJ2-3; D is possibly TRBD1 (7 bases). In germline, CDR1 is SEHNR, CDR2 FQNEAQ (reference sequence). V shed 6 bases and J shed 5 bases, with 15 bases lying between them. CDR3 length: 14 residues. The sequenced CDR3 bases are TGTGCCAGCAGACGGGACCAGGGGGGAGATACG. It encodes CASRRDQGGDT. The CDR3 as a whole reads CASRRDQGGDTQYF.

Remarks on this clone: The DNA ends 3 residues before the CDR3 does, and the rest of the CDR3 is filled in from the germline J gene. This sequence joins TRBV7-9 and TRBJ2-7, with a possible D match to TRBD2 (5 bases). Trimming stripped 4 bases from V and 0 bases from J, with 10 bases between. Germline V gives CDR1 SEHNR, CDR2 FQNEAQ (reference sequence). There are 14 residues in the CDR3. The covered CDR3 bases are TGTGCCAGCAGCTCGGACTTCCTCTCCTACGAG. This encodes CASSSDFLSYE. The entire CDR3 is CASSSDFLSYEQYF.

Worth noting for this clone: Read data end 3 residues before the CDR3 end; the end is taken from the germline J gene. The genes are TRBV5-6 and TRBJ1-1; D uncertain. The CDR3 spans 15 residues. V dropped 0 bases and J dropped 0 bases, with 9 bases sitting between them. The germline CDR1 and CDR2 sequences are SGHDT and YYEEEE. CDR3 DNA, as far as it was read: TGTGCCAGCAGCTTGGCCGCGGCGATGAACACTGAA. Translating it yields CASSLAAAMNTE. The whole CDR3 protein is CASSLAAAMNTEAFF. The whole variable domain, remainder taken from reference TRBV5-6 and TRBJ1-1, is DAGVTQSPTHLIKTRGQQVTLRCSPKSGHDTVSWYQQALGQGPQFIFQYYEEEERQRGNFPDRFSGHQFPNYSSELNVNALLLGDSALYLCASSLAAAMNTEAFFGQGTRLTVV.

The CDR3 protein is CASSPIGSRSGELFF. CDR3 DNA (partial): TGTGCCAGCTCACCGATAGGTTCCAGGTCCGGGGAG. This chain connects TRBV18 to TRBJ2-2; no clear D. The CDR3 end lies 3 residues beyond the end of the read and is filled in from the germline J gene. Trimming shortened V by 3 bases and J by 6 bases, and 14 bases separated the two germline ends. The CDR3 is made up of 15 amino acids. CDR1 is KGHSH and CDR2 is LQKENI in the germline V gene. Full variable domain (remainder filled in from reference TRBV18 and TRBJ2-2): NAGVMQNPRHLVRRRGQEARLRCSPMKGHSHVYWYRQLPEEGLKFMVYLQKENIIDESGMPKERFSAEFPKEGPSILRIQQVVRGDSAAYFCASSPIGSRSGELFFGEGSRLTVL.

CDR3 protein: CASSFTGTGGADTQYF. The CDR3 DNA, read in part, is TGCGCCAGCAGCTTCACCGGGACAGGGGGCGCAGATACG. V gene TRBV5-1 combines with J gene TRBJ2-3, with TRBD1 matching 12 bases. The CDR3 is cut off 3 residues early in the read; its end comes from the germline J gene. V shed 2 bases and J 4 bases; nucleotides not matched to a gene: 5. The length of the CDR3 is 16 residues. Germline V CDR1 and CDR2: SGHRS, YFSETQ.

A remark on this clone: The CDR3 goes on 3 residues after the read ends, and that part is filled in from the germline J gene. The V call is TRBV10-1, the J call TRBJ2-2; no clear D. The germline gives CDR1 WNHNN, CDR2 SYGVQD (reference sequence). V lost 4 bases and J lost 6, with 6 bases in between. There are 12 residues in the CDR3. The CDR3 sequence is CASSAGSGELFF. CDR3 bases read: TGCGCCAGCAGTGCCGGGTCCGGGGAG.

With respect to this clone: The missing CDR3 end, 3 residues past where the read stops, is filled in from the germline J gene. The genes are TRBV7-9 and TRBJ2-1; D may be TRBD2 (5 bases). The CDR3 is made up of 14 amino acids. V was cut by 0 bases and J by 8 bases, with 11 bases left in between. Germline lookup yields CDR1 SEHNR and CDR2 FQNEAQ (reference sequence). The CDR3 loop reads CASSLAVSGDEQFF. The covered CDR3 bases are TGTGCCAGCAGCTTAGCGGTCAGCGGTGATGAG. The variable domain in full, with the rest retrieved from reference TRBV7-9 and TRBJ2-1, is DTGVSQNPRHKITKRGQNVTFRCDPISEHNRLYWYRQTLGQGPEFLTYFQNEAQLEKSRLLSDRFSAERPKGSFSTLEIQRTEQGDSAMYLCASSLAVSGDEQFFGPGTRLTVL.

The CDR3: CASTGTGEETQYF. The covered CDR3 bases are TGTGCCAGCACCGGGACAGGGGAAGAGACC. The chain has TRBV19 and TRBJ2-5; 10 bases are shared with TRBD1. Sequencing ends 3 residues short of the CDR3 end; the germline J gene provides the rest. In germline, CDR1 is LNHDA, CDR2 SQIVND (reference sequence). The V segment lost 9 bases and the J segment 3 bases; nucleotides outside the gene matches: 4. There are 13 residues in the CDR3.

Regarding this clone: The sequenced fragment ends 3 residues before the CDR3 boundary, so the rest is inferred from the germline J gene. The V and J genes are TRBV6-1 and TRBJ1-3, with TRBD1 identical over 9 bases. With 4 bases clipped from V and 0 bases from J, the junction kept 1 base outside the gene matches. Germline CDR1 MNHNS, CDR2 SASEGT. The CDR3 is 15 amino acids. The sequenced part of the CDR3 DNA is TGTGCCAGCAGTGGGGACAGGGTCTCTGGAAACACC. Residues: CASSGDRVSGNT. The CDR3 in its entirety is CASSGDRVSGNTIYF.

Notes on this clone: The CDR3 end is not reached by the read, which stops 3 residues before it; the germline J gene fills it in. V is TRBV20-1 and J is TRBJ2-3, with TRBD2 matching over 7 bases. There are 15 residues in the CDR3. CDR1 and CDR2 from the germline V gene are DFQATT and SNEGSKA (reference sequence). This chain's CDR3 is CSASQRDVPSYTQYF. CDR3 DNA, as far as it was read: TGCAGTGCTAGTCAGCGGGACGTCCCGAGCTACACG.

To note about this clone: The CDR3 goes on 3 residues after the read ends, and that part is filled in from the germline J gene. The chain combines TRBV5-4 with TRBJ1-2, with 8 bases matching TRBD1. V lost 0 bases and J lost 2; bases outside the gene matches: 6. The V gene's germline CDR1 is SGHNT and CDR2 YYREEE (reference sequence). The CDR3 is 16 amino acids. The DNA read from the CDR3 is TGTGCCAGCAGCTTGGAAGGACAGGGAGTCAACTATGGC. Translating gives CASSLEGQGVNYG. From start to end, the CDR3 is CASSLEGQGVNYGYTF.

With regard to this clone: With the read ending 3 residues before the CDR3 end, the germline J gene is used to fill in that end. Other DNA sequences in this specimen translate into the identical CDR3. The genes are TRBV7-6 and TRBJ2-2; no firm D call. The ends were cut back, 2 bases at V and 8 bases at J, with 3 bases in the middle. Germline V gives CDR1 SGHVS, CDR2 FNYEAQ. The length of the CDR3 is 11 residues. The CDR3 sequence: CASSLTGELFF. The CDR3 DNA, read in part, is TGTGCCAGCAGCTTAACTGGGGAG.

Turning to this clone: The missing CDR3 end, 3 residues past where the read stops, is filled in from the germline J gene. This chain connects TRBV20-1 to TRBJ2-1; 8 nucleotides agree with TRBD2. The CDR3 has 15 residues. The germline V gene has CDR1 DFQATT and CDR2 SNEGSKA (reference sequence). Unmatched junction bases numbered 7, after V lost 3 bases and J lost 3 bases. CDR3 residues: CSASKAGANYNEQFF. The part of the CDR3 DNA that was read is TGCAGTGCTAGTAAAGCGGGAGCGAACTACAATGAG.

Of note for this clone: The read comes to an end 3 residues before the CDR3 does, leaving the germline J gene to fill in the end. This sequence joins TRBV5-1 and TRBJ1-4; D possibly corresponds to TRBD1 (5 bases). This CDR3 has 14 amino acids. Germline CDR1 is SGHRS and CDR2 is YFSETQ. V was clipped by 5 bases and J by 8 bases, with 16 bases between them. CDR3 sequence: CASSFRGLGEKLFF. CDR3 bases read: TGCGCCAGCAGTTTTAGGGGCCTTGGGGAAAAA.

As regards this clone: The missing CDR3 end, 3 residues past where the read stops, is filled in from the germline J gene. The chain employs TRBV19 and TRBJ2-5, with 13 bases fitting TRBD2. V shed 5 bases and J 3 bases; nucleotides not matched to a gene: 3. The CDR3 has 15 residues. The germline gives CDR1 LNHDA, CDR2 SQIVND (reference sequence). The CDR3 bases that were read are TGTGCCAGTAGTTCGGGACTAGCGGGGAAAGAGACC. It translates to CASSSGLAGKET. The entire CDR3 is CASSSGLAGKETQYF.

Regarding this clone: The CDR3 is cut off 3 residues early in the read; its end comes from the germline J gene. The chain has TRBV13 and TRBJ1-6; the D is unclear. V was shortened by 0 bases and J by 3 bases, with 6 bases between the two germline ends. Germline-derived CDR1 and CDR2 are PRHDT and FYEKMQ (reference sequence). The CDR3 has 15 amino acids. The sequenced CDR3 bases are TGTGCCAGCAGCTTAGGAGGCCTCTATAATTCACCC. It specifies CASSLGGLYNSP. The full CDR3 is CASSLGGLYNSPLHF.

As regards this clone: The sequenced fragment ends 3 residues before the CDR3 boundary, so the rest is inferred from the germline J gene. The chain is built from TRBV7-8 and TRBJ2-2; TRBD2 agrees at 13 bases. Germline lookup yields CDR1 SGHVS and CDR2 FQNEAQ. This CDR3 spans 18 amino acids. V dropped 5 bases and J dropped 4; count of bases not matched to a gene: 10. The part of the CDR3 DNA that was read is TGTGCCAGCAGCAAAGGGAGACTAGCGGGAGGACGCACCGGGGAG. It encodes CASSKGRLAGGRTGE. The CDR3, in full, reads CASSKGRLAGGRTGELFF.